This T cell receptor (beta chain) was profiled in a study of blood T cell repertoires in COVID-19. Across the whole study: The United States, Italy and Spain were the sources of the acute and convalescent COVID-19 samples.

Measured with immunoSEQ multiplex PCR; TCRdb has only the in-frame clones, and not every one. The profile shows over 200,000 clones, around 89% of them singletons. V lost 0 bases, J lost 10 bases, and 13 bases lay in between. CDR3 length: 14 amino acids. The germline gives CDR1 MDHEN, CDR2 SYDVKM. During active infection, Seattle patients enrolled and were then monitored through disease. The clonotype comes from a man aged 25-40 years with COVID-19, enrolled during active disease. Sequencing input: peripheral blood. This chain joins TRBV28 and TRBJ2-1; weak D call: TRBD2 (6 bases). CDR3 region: CASSLWEGQYEQFF. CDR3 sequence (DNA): TGTGCCAGCAGTTTATGGGAGGGGCAATACGAGCAGTTCTTC.